Sequencing of this T cell receptor (beta chain) was carried out in a study of identical twins. The study, taken as a whole, reports: For zero-insertion analyses, partial confounding could come from invariant MAIT and iNKT cells. Conclusions rested on cross-sectional statistics rather than following the same donors. Twins shared beta out-of-frame sequences in excess, but this excess was weaker.

About this clonotype itself: The antigen is undetermined.

TCRdb re-called the 5' RACE reads through MiXCR, storing one row per CDR3 protein. The table records hundreds of thousands of distinct CDR3 sequences, about an eighth of them present only once. The sequencing sample was made of memory (CD45RO+) T cells sorted from blood. The receptor's source is a woman aged 18-29 years in good health.

CDR3 region: CASLDRERGETQYF. CDR3 DNA: TGCGCCAGCCTGGACAGGGAGAGAGGAGAGACCCAGTACTTC. This chain joins TRBV10-2 and TRBJ2-5; 8 bases map to TRBD1. This CDR3 spans 14 amino acids. J was trimmed by 4 bases and V by 8 bases; bases with no gene match: 9. The germline V gene has CDR1 WSHSY and CDR2 SAAADI.